The next 25 T cell receptor beta chains were all read from a single sample in a study of blood T cell repertoires in COVID-19. TCRdb keeps only in-frame clones here, not all; method: immunoSEQ multiplex PCR. This table has over 100,000 clones, 81% appearing once. Specimen: peripheral blood. These receptors were taken from a woman aged 60-70 years with active or convalescent COVID-19.

The chain's CDR3 is CASREGLAGVDTQYF. The CDR3 bases are TGTGCCAGCAGAGAGGGACTAGCGGGAGTGGATACGCAGTATTTT. V is TRBV28 and J is TRBJ2-3; 14 bases match TRBD2. Germline CDR1 reads MDHEN; CDR2 reads SYDVKM. V shed 6 bases and J 6 bases; nucleotides not matched to a gene: 5. The CDR3 loop spans 15 amino acids.

The chain carries TRBV6-5 and TRBJ2-1, with TRBD1 matching over 8 bases. The CDR3 loop spans 15 amino acids. Germline V gene lookup returns CDR1 MNHEY and CDR2 SVGAGI. The ends lost 9 bases at V and 3 bases at J; junction bases unmatched: 10. CDR3 nucleotide sequence: TGTGCCAGTCCCCAAGACAGGGGACTCTACAATGAGCAGTTCTTC. Amino acid sequence: CASPQDRGLYNEQFF.

V is TRBV4-3 and J is TRBJ2-2; maybe TRBD2 (5 bases). Trimming cost V 3 bases and J 6 bases, with 11 bases left between them. This CDR3 is 14 amino acids long. Germline CDR1 and CDR2: LGHNA and YSLEER. The CDR3 loop reads CASSHGSGPGELFF. The CDR3 bases are TGCGCCAGCAGCCACGGAAGCGGCCCCGGGGAGCTGTTTTTT.

In this sample, this clone turned up once. The J gene is TRBJ2-3, the V gene TRBV5-6; 9 bases fit TRBD2. The V gene's germline CDR1 is SGHDT and CDR2 YYEEEE. CDR3 size: 16 residues. The V and J ends lost 2 bases and 3 bases, in that order; junction bases with no gene match: 7. CDR3 amino acids: CASSLGGGAKTDTQYF. The CDR3 DNA follows: TGTGCCAGCAGCTTAGGCGGGGGGGCGAAGACAGATACGCAGTATTTT.

This chain uses TRBV6-4 with TRBJ1-2; D gene uncertain. This CDR3 is built from 13 residues. Germline V gene sequence: CDR1 MRHNA, CDR2 SNTAGT. V was pared by 6 bases and J by 8 bases, with 16 bases between. The CDR3: CASRPDPRSGYTF. The CDR3 coding sequence is TGTGCCAGCAGGCCCGACCCCCGGAGCGGCTACACCTTC.

The chain's CDR3 is CASSLWGDVIQYF. The CDR3 DNA sequence: TGTGCCAGCAGCTTATGGGGGGATGTCATTCAGTACTTC. The gene calls are TRBV7-9 and TRBJ2-4; TRBD2 might be the D (6 bases). Deletions cut 2 bases from V and 9 bases from J, with 11 bases between. CDR1 and CDR2 from the germline V gene are SEHNR and FQNEAQ (reference sequence). This CDR3 has 13 amino acids.

This clone was recorded once. The rearrangement links TRBV5-1 to TRBJ2-7; 9 bases are shared with TRBD2. The germline V gene has CDR1 SGHRS and CDR2 YFSETQ. Losses at the gene ends were 3 bases for V and 4 bases for J; bases not matched to a gene: 11. The CDR3 loop spans 16 amino acids. This CDR3 is CASSSTKRGAGYEQYV. The CDR3 region has the DNA TGCGCCAGCAGCTCTACAAAGCGGGGGGCAGGATACGAGCAGTACGTC.

This rearrangement joins TRBV25-1 to TRBJ2-5, with D possibly being TRBD1 (7 bases). Germline assignment: CDR1 MGHDK and CDR2 SYGVNS. V was pared by 4 bases and J by 6 bases, with 15 bases between. This CDR3 is built from 14 residues. The CDR3 nucleotides read TGTGCCAGCAGTGCTGGAGGGGGCGCGAAGACCCAGTACTTC. It is translated as CASSAGGGAKTQYF.

The chain employs TRBV19 and TRBJ1-2; possibly TRBD1 for D (6 bases). The CDR3 is made up of 14 amino acids. Germline V lookup: CDR1 LNHDA, CDR2 SQIVND (reference sequence). Trimming cost V 2 bases and J 6 bases, with 13 bases left between them. DNA of the CDR3: TGTGCCAGTAGTATATTTGCGGGGGCGGATGGCTACACCTTC. Amino acids: CASSIFAGADGYTF. The whole variable domain, filled in from reference TRBV19 and TRBJ1-2, reads DGGITQSPKYLFRKEGQNVTLSCEQNLNHDAMYWYRQDPGQGLRLIYYSQIVNDFQKGDIAEGYSVSREKKESFPLTVTSAQKNPTAFYLCASSIFAGADGYTFGSGTRLTVV.

This clone was detected a few times. The chain carries TRBV6-2 or TRBV6-3 and TRBJ1-5, with unresolved D. The germline V gene encodes CDR1 MNHEY and CDR2 SVGEGT. The CDR3 extends over 14 amino acids. The V end was cut by 4 bases, the J end by 0 bases, with 7 bases between. The CDR3 loop is CASSSLNSNQPQHF. In DNA, the CDR3 is TGTGCCAGCAGTTCCCTAAATAGCAATCAGCCCCAGCATTTT.

The rearrangement links TRBV9 to TRBJ2-1; 9 nucleotides align to TRBD2. The ends lost 4 bases at V and 8 bases at J; junction bases unmatched: 16. The CDR3 contains 17 residues. Germline CDR1 and CDR2: SGDLS and YYNGEE. The CDR3 DNA is TGTGCCAGCAGCCTTGGCATCGGCGGGAGGGCACCCGATGAGCAGTTCTTC. Its translation is CASSLGIGGRAPDEQFF.

This clone was picked up a small number of times. The rearrangement uses TRBV30 and TRBJ2-7, with D uncertain. The germline V gene has CDR1 GTSNPN and CDR2 SVGIG (reference sequence). The V gene lost 0 bases and the J gene lost 4 bases, with 7 bases spanning the gap. This CDR3 has 12 residues. The DNA of the CDR3 is TGTGCCTGGAGTGTTGGTCAGTACGAGCAGTACTTC. Its protein is CAWSVGQYEQYF. Full variable domain (remainder filled in from reference TRBV30 and TRBJ2-7): SQTIHQWPATLVQPVGSPLSLECTVEGTSNPNLYWYRQAAGRGLQLLFYSVGIGQISSEVPQNLSASRPQDRQFILSSKKLLLSDSGFYLCAWSVGQYEQYFGPGTRLTVT.

This chain joins TRBV3-1 (or the pseudogene TRBV3-2) and TRBJ2-3, with TRBD1 as a possible D gene (5 bases). The length of the CDR3 is 15 residues. V dropped 0 bases and J dropped 1 base, with 8 bases sitting between them. CDR1 and CDR2 (germline): LGHDT, YNNKEL (reference sequence). DNA of the CDR3: TGTGCCAGCAGCCAAGAACAGGCCCGCACAGATACGCAGTATTTT. Translation gives CASSQEQARTDTQYF.

The chain has TRBV10-3 and TRBJ1-6; 8 bases match TRBD1. Germline assignment: CDR1 ENHRY and CDR2 SYGVKD. The CDR3 contains 15 residues. Trimming removed 3 bases from V and 8 bases from J; junction bases left unmatched: 6. CDR3 DNA: TGTGCCATCAGTGACCCCGGGACAGGATATTCACCCCTCCACTTT. Protein sequence: CAISDPGTGYSPLHF.

This sequence joins TRBV19 and TRBJ1-4, with 8 bases identical to TRBD1. Germline V gene data show CDR1 as LNHDA and CDR2 as SQIVND (reference sequence). The CDR3 runs 15 residues. J lost 7 bases, V lost 4 bases, and 8 bases had no gene match. CDR3 protein: CASSTPRDRPEKLFF. In nucleotides, the CDR3 is TGTGCCAGTAGTACTCCGCGGGACAGGCCTGAAAAACTGTTTTTT.

The J gene is TRBJ1-1, the V gene TRBV30, with D perhaps matching TRBD1 (5 bases). V lost 0 bases and J lost 0, with 14 bases in between. CDR1 is GTSNPN and CDR2 is SVGIG in the germline V gene (reference sequence). The CDR3 consists of 16 residues. The CDR3 coding sequence is TGTGCCTGGAGTGTTGAGGACATCGGCTTGAACACTGAAGCTTTCTTT. Translated, it gives CAWSVEDIGLNTEAFF.

This chain uses TRBV11-2 with TRBJ1-1; 10 bases are a match to TRBD1. The CDR3 sequence is 15 residues long. Germline CDR1 is SGHAT and CDR2 is FQNNGV. The V segment lost 4 bases and the J segment 5 bases; nucleotides outside the gene matches: 7. The CDR3 sequence: CASSSRDRGQTEAFF. The DNA of the CDR3 is TGTGCCAGCAGCTCCCGTGACAGGGGGCAAACTGAAGCTTTCTTT.

This clone was seen a few times. Other nucleotide sequences from this sample produce the same CDR3. The chain uses TRBV19 and TRBJ1-5; D is unclear. The CDR3 runs 14 residues. In germline, CDR1 is LNHDA, CDR2 SQIVND (reference sequence). V was cut by 2 bases and J by 3 bases, with 8 bases left in between. The CDR3 reads CASSIWGDNQPQHF. The DNA of the CDR3 is TGTGCCAGTAGTATATGGGGAGACAATCAGCCCCAGCATTTT.

The table lists this clone with a count of one. The J gene is TRBJ1-2, the V gene TRBV20-1, with D possibly being TRBD1 (6 bases). Trimming removed 3 bases at V and 8 bases at J, with 19 bases between. CDR3 size: 14 residues. Germline V gene lookup returns CDR1 DFQATT and CDR2 SNEGSKA (reference sequence). The CDR3 is CSASSSGDFYGYTF. DNA for the CDR3: TGCAGTGCTAGTTCATCAGGGGATTTCTACGGCTACACCTTC.

This clone was detected once. The V and J genes are TRBV4-2 and TRBJ1-2; TRBD1 aligns across 8 bases. The CDR3 loop spans 16 amino acids. Germline CDR1 reads LGHNA; CDR2 reads YNFKEQ. Germline trimming cut 2 bases from V and 5 bases from J; bases unmatched to any gene: 10. In DNA, the CDR3 is TGTGCCAGCAGCCAACCCGGACAGGGCGGGGAGTATGGCTACACCTTC. Its translation: CASSQPGQGGEYGYTF.

The chain has TRBV20-1 and TRBJ2-1; a weak D match, TRBD2 (5 bases). The germline V and J ends were trimmed by 6 bases and 10 bases, with 13 bases remaining between them. The CDR3 sequence is 11 residues long. CDR1 is DFQATT and CDR2 is SNEGSKA in the germline V gene (reference sequence). Written as DNA, the CDR3 is TGCAGTGCAAATGGACTCTCGGAGCAGTTCTTC. It encodes CSANGLSEQFF.

This clone appeared once. The V call is TRBV19, the J call TRBJ1-2; 8 bases match TRBD1. CDR1 is LNHDA and CDR2 is SQIVND in the germline V gene (reference sequence). The V segment lost 1 base and the J segment 5 bases; nucleotides outside the gene matches: 3. The CDR3 extends over 14 amino acids. The CDR3 sequence is CASSIARTGYGYTF. The CDR3, as DNA: TGTGCCAGTAGTATAGCCCGGACAGGGTATGGCTACACCTTC.

This clone occurred a few times. The V and J genes are TRBV6-5 and TRBJ2-4, with TRBD1 matching over 7 bases. V gave up 5 bases and J gave up 8 bases; unmatched junction bases: 6. Germline V gene data show CDR1 as MNHEY and CDR2 as SVGAGI. The CDR3 totals 13 residues. In DNA form, the CDR3 reads TGTGCCAGCAGTAAGACAGGGTACGACATTCAGTACTTC. It codes for CASSKTGYDIQYF.

This clone was seen once. This chain joins TRBV19 and TRBJ1-1; weak D call: TRBD1 (6 bases). Germline V CDR1 and CDR2: LNHDA, SQIVND (reference sequence). This CDR3 has 13 residues. V was pared by 6 bases and J by 2 bases, with 10 bases between. CDR3 protein: CASRGQFNTEAFF. CDR3 nucleotide sequence: TGTGCCAGTAGAGGACAGTTCAACACTGAAGCTTTCTTT. The full variable domain, completed using reference TRBV19 and TRBJ1-1, is DGGITQSPKYLFRKEGQNVTLSCEQNLNHDAMYWYRQDPGQGLRLIYYSQIVNDFQKGDIAEGYSVSREKKESFPLTVTSAQKNPTAFYLCASRGQFNTEAFFGQGTRLTVV.

J is TRBJ1-1 and V is TRBV19, with a tentative D call TRBD1 (5 bases). The CDR3 consists of 12 residues. The germline V and J ends were trimmed by 11 bases and 0 bases, with 10 bases remaining between them. Germline lookup yields CDR1 LNHDA and CDR2 SQIVND (reference sequence). The CDR3 spells CASKGMNTEAFF. As DNA, the CDR3 is TGTGCCTCCAAGGGGATGAACACTGAAGCTTTCTTT.